A selection of T cell receptor beta chains follows, all from one sample in a study of shared clonotypes between healthy human individuals. Data came from immunoSEQ multiplex PCR; TCRdb stores just in-frame clones and leaves some out. The table has about 2.4 million clones, more than 85% seen once. The specimen sequenced was naive CD4+ T cells from PBMCs. The origin of the receptors is a young man in good health. Some clones in this sample may be carry-over from other donors' samples. Both conserved end residues are part of each CDR3. Each record gives: J gene, clone size, D gene, V gene, CDR3 DNA, CDR3 protein. A D gene is named only where the DNA matches it firmly. Expanded clones are given a class, and other clones once, few, many or no size at all.

TRBJ1-4	-	TRBD1	TRBV28	TGTGCCAGCAGGTCGGACAGGGTGCGGACTAATGAAAAACTGTTTTTT	CASRSDRVRTNEKLFF
TRBJ1-1	-	-	TRBV28	-	CASSLFLSATKDTEAFF
TRBJ1-5	few	-	TRBV2	TGTGCCAGCAGTGAACTCGACAGGCCGTTGGGAAGTCAGCCCCAGCATTTT	CASSELDRPLGSQPQHF
TRBJ2-2	-	-	TRBV6-5	TGTGCCAGCGGAAACAGGGTAACCGGGGAGCTGTTTTTT	CASGNRVTGELFF
TRBJ2-3	-	-	TRBV5-1	TGCGCCAGCACGAGGGGGAGTTCTTCCACAGATACGCAGTATTTT	CASTRGSSSTDTQYF
TRBJ2-1	-	TRBD2	TRBV6-5	TGTGCCAGCAGTTACTTTAAGGGACTAGCATCCAATGAGCAGTTCTTC	CASSYFKGLASNEQFF
TRBJ2-5	-	-	TRBV7-6	TGTGCCAGCAGCCCTCTGACGGGCGAGACCCAGTACTTC	CASSPLTGETQYF
TRBJ2-7	-	TRBD1	TRBV27	TGTGCCAGCAGAGAAGGGACAGGGATAAACTACGAGCAGTACTTC	CASREGTGINYEQYF
TRBJ2-7	-	-	TRBV28	TGTGCCAGCAGTGGGTCCGGATCTTCATACGAGCAGTACTTC	CASSGSGSSYEQYF
TRBJ2-2	-	-	TRBV5-1	TGCGCCAGCAGATCAGCCTTGGGGGGGCCCGGTGACGGGGAGCTGTTTTTT	CASRSALGGPGDGELFF
TRBJ2-1	-	TRBD2	TRBV7-3	TGTGCCAGCAGCTTATCTGCGGGAGGGCCCTACAATGAGCAGTTCTTC	CASSLSAGGPYNEQFF
TRBJ2-7	-	-	TRBV19	TGTGCCAGTAGTCCTACAGGCACGAGCTCCTACGAGCAGTACTTC	CASSPTGTSSYEQYF
TRBJ2-7	-	TRBD1	TRBV5-1	TGCGCCAGGACCGGGACAGACGCTTACGAGCAGTACTTC	CARTGTDAYEQYF
TRBJ1-2	-	TRBD1	TRBV9	TGTGCCAGCAGCAGCTTACAGGGGTCGGGCTACACCTTC	CASSSLQGSGYTF
TRBJ2-7	-	-	TRBV19	TGTGCCAGTAGTATAGCTAGGGGCTACGAGCAGTACTTC	CASSIARGYEQYF
TRBJ2-1	-	TRBD2	TRBV7-3	TGTGCCAGCAGCTTAGCGCTGGGGGGGAATGAGCAGTTCTTC	CASSLALGGNEQFF
TRBJ2-2	-	TRBD1	TRBV25-1	TGTGCCAGCAGTGAAGCTACAGGGGGCATTGGAAGCACCGGGGAGCTGTTTTTT	CASSEATGGIGSTGELFF
TRBJ1-1	-	-	TRBV28	TGTGCCAGCAGTTTATCGGTAGGGCCCACTGAAGCTTTCTTT	CASSLSVGPTEAFF
TRBJ1-1	-	-	TRBV2	TGTGCCAGCAGGGGGGCCAGGGGCCTTCGAAACACTGAAGCTTTCTTT	CASRGARGLRNTEAFF
TRBJ1-2	-	-	TRBV11-3	TGTGCCAGCAGCTCACACAACAGAGACCCCAACTATGGCTACACCTTC	CASSSHNRDPNYGYTF
TRBJ2-7	-	TRBD2	TRBV7-2	TGTGCCAGCAGCTTAGCGGGACTAGCGGGAGACCCCTACGAGCAGTACTTC	CASSLAGLAGDPYEQYF
TRBJ2-7	-	-	TRBV5-1	TGCGCCAGCAGCTGGGGGAGGTTAGGGATTGCTTTGCAAGCTTACGAGCAGTACTTC	CASSWGRLGIALQAYEQYF
TRBJ2-1	-	-	TRBV10-3	TGTGCCATCAGTGAACCGTACAATGAGCAGTTCTTC	CAISEPYNEQFF
TRBJ1-1	few	-	TRBV7-9	TGTGCCAGCAGCTTAAGACAAAGTGAAGCTTTCTTT	CASSLRQSEAFF
TRBJ1-1	-	TRBD1	TRBV6-4	TGTGCCAGCAGTGTCCACTCCAGGGGGGACACTGAAGCTTTCTTT	CASSVHSRGDTEAFF
TRBJ1-1	few	-	TRBV7-3	TGTGCCAGCAGCGTAAGTCTGAACACTGAAGCTTTCTTT	CASSVSLNTEAFF